This T cell receptor beta chain emerged from a study of siplizumab effects on memory and regulatory T cells. Findings and limits, study-wide: Siplizumab significantly decreased alloreactive sequences from unstimulated CD4+ memory cells.

The trim removed 6 bases at V and 4 bases at J, leaving 5 bases unmatched. The V gene's germline CDR1 is LNHDA and CDR2 SQIVND (reference sequence). The CDR3 is made up of 15 amino acids. This clone appeared a single time. Its antigen is not known. The repertoire was sequenced with immunoSEQ multiplex PCR; TCRdb's copy has only in-frame clones and lacks some. The table lists more than 95,000 clones, approximately 94% of them singletons. This TCR was recovered from a human donor in good health. What was sequenced was non-Treg CD4+ T cells sorted from blood. The chain uses TRBV19 and TRBJ2-5; TRBD2 matches 13 bases. CDR3 nucleotide sequence: TGTGCCAGTAGGGGACTAGCGGGGCTCGGAGAGACCCAGTACTTC. Amino acids: CASRGLAGLGETQYF. The variable domain in full, with the rest retrieved from reference TRBV19 and TRBJ2-5, is DGGITQSPKYLFRKEGQNVTLSCEQNLNHDAMYWYRQDPGQGLRLIYYSQIVNDFQKGDIAEGYSVSREKKESFPLTVTSAQKNPTAFYLCASRGLAGLGETQYFGPGTRLLVL.